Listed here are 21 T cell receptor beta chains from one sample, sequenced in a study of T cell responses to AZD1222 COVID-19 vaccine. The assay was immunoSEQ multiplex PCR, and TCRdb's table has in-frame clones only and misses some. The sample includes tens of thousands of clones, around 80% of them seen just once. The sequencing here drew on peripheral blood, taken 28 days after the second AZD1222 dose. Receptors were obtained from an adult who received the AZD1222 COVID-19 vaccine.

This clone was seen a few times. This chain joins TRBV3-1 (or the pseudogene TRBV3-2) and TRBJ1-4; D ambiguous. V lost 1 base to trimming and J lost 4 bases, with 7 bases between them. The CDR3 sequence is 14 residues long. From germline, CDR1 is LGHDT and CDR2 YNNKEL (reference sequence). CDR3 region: CASSQVNDNEKLFF. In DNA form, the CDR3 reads TGTGCCAGCAGCCAAGTGAATGATAATGAAAAACTGTTTTTT.

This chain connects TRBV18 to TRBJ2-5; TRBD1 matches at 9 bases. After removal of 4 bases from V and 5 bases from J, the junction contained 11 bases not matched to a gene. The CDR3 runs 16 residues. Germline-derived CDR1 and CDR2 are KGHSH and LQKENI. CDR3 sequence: CASSLGPGQGWETQYF. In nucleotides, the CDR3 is TGTGCCAGCTCACTTGGGCCGGGACAGGGCTGGGAGACCCAGTACTTC.

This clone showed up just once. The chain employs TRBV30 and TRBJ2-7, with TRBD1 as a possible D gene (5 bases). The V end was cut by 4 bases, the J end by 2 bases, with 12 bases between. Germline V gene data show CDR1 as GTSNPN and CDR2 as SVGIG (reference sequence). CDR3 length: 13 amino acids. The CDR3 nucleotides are TGTGCCTGGACCCCAGGGTACGCCTACGAGCAGTACTTC. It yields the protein CAWTPGYAYEQYF.

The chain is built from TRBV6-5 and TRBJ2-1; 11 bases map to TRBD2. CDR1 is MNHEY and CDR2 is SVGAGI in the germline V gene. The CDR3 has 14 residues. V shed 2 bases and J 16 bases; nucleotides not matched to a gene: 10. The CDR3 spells CASSYGTSGSRYFF. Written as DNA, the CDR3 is TGTGCCAGCAGTTACGGTACTAGCGGGAGCCGATATTTCTTC.

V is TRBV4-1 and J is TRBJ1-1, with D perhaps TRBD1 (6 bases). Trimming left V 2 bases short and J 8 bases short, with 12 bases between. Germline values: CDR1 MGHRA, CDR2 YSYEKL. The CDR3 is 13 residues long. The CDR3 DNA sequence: TGCGCCAGCAGCCAAATCCGGGACAAGGAAGCTTTCTTT. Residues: CASSQIRDKEAFF.

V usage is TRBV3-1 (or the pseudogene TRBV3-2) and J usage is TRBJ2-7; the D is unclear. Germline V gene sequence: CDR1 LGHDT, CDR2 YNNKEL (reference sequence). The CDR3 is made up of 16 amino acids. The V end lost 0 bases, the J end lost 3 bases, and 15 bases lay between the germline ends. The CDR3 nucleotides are TGTGCCAGCAGCCAAGATCTCGGGCTAGTTAGCTACGAGCAGTACTTC. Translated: CASSQDLGLVSYEQYF.

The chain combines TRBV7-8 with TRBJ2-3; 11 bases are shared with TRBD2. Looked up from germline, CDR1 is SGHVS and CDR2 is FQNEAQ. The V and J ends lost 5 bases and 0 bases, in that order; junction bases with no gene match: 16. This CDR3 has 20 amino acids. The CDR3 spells CASSVPGTSGDLSSTDTQYF. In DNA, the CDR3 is TGTGCCAGCAGCGTACCCGGGACTAGCGGAGACCTCTCTAGCACAGATACGCAGTATTTT.

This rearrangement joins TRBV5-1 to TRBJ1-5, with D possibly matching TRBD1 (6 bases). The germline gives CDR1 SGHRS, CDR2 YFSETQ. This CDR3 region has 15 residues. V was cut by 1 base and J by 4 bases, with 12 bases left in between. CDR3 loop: CASSLLGAVNQPQHF. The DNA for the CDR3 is TGCGCCAGCAGCTTGCTGGGGGCCGTGAATCAGCCCCAGCATTTT. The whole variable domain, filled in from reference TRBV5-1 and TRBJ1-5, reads KAGVTQTPRYLIKTRGQQVTLSCSPISGHRSVSWYQQTPGQGLQFLFEYFSETQRNKGNFPGRFSGRQFSNSRSEMNVSTLELGDSALYLCASSLLGAVNQPQHFGDGTRLSIL.

The CDR3 region has the DNA TGTGCCAGCAGCTTTACAGGGTCAGAGACCCAGTACTTC. Protein sequence: CASSFTGSETQYF. The chain links TRBV5-5 to TRBJ2-5; possibly TRBD1 for D (6 bases). In germline, CDR1 is SGHKS, CDR2 YYEKEE (reference sequence). The CDR3 sequence is 13 residues long. The germline V and J ends were trimmed by 2 bases and 4 bases, with 9 bases remaining between them.

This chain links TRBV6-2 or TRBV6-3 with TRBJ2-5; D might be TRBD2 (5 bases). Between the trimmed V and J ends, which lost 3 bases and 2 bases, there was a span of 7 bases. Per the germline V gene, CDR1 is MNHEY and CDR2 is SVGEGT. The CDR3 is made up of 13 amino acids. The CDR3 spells CASSYSVQETQYF. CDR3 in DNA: TGTGCCAGCAGTTATAGCGTTCAAGAGACCCAGTACTTC.

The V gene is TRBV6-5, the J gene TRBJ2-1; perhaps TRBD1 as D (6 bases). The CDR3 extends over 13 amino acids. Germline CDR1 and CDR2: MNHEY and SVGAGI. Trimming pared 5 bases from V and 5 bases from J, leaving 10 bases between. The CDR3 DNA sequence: TGTGCCAGCAGTCGGGACATCGACAATGAGCAGTTCTTC. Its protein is CASSRDIDNEQFF.

CDR3 in DNA: TGTGCCACCTCCCTCCCGGGAGACAATGAGCAGTTCTTC. Translation gives CATSLPGDNEQFF. This rearrangement joins TRBV6-6 to TRBJ2-1; a weak D match, TRBD2 (6 bases). Germline V gene data show CDR1 as MNHNY and CDR2 as SVGAGI (reference sequence). This CDR3 comprises 13 residues. The V end lost 10 bases, the J end lost 5 bases, and 15 bases lay between the germline ends.

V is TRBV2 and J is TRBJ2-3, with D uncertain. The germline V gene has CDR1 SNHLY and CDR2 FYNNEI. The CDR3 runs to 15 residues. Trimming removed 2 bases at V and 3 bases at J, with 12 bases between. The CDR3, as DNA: TGTGCCAGCAGTGAATCTCTTTGGGCAACAGATACGCAGTATTTT. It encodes CASSESLWATDTQYF. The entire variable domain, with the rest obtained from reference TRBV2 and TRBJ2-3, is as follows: EPEVTQTPSHQVTQMGQEVILRCVPISNHLYFYWYRQILGQKVEFLVSFYNNEISEKSEIFDDQFSVERPDGSNFTLKIRSTKLEDSAMYFCASSESLWATDTQYFGPGTRLTVL.

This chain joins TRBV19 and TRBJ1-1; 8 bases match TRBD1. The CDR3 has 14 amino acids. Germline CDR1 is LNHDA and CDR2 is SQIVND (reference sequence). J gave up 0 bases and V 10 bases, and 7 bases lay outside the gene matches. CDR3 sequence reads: CATVTQGVNTEAFF. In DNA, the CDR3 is TGTGCCACCGTAACACAGGGGGTGAACACTGAAGCTTTCTTT. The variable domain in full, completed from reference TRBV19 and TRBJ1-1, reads DGGITQSPKYLFRKEGQNVTLSCEQNLNHDAMYWYRQDPGQGLRLIYYSQIVNDFQKGDIAEGYSVSREKKESFPLTVTSAQKNPTAFYLCATVTQGVNTEAFFGQGTRLTVV.

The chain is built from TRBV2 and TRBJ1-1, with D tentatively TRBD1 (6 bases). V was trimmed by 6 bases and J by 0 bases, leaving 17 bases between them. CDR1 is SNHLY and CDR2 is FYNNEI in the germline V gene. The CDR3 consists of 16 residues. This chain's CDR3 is CASSAFRDTMNTEAFF. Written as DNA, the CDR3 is TGTGCCAGCAGCGCCTTTAGGGACACTATGAACACTGAAGCTTTCTTT.

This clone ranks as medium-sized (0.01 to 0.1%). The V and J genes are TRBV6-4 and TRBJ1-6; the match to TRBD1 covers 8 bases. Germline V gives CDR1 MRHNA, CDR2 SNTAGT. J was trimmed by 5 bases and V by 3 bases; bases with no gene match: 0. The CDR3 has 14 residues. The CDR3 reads CASSETGDNSPLHF. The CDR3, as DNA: TGTGCCAGCAGTGAGACAGGGGATAATTCACCCCTCCACTTT.

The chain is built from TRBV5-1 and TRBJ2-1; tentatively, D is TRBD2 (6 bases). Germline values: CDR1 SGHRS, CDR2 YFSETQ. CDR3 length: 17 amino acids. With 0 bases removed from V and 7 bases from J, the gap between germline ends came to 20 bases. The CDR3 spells CASSLDWGLQEGNEQFF. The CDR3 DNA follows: TGCGCCAGCAGCTTGGATTGGGGACTCCAGGAGGGGAATGAGCAGTTCTTC.

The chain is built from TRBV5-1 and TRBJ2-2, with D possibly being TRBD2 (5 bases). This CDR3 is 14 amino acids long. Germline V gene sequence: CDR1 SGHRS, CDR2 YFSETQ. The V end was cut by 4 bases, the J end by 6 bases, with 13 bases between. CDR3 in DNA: TGCGCCAGCAGCCAATCTAGCACTCCCGGGGAGCTGTTTTTT. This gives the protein CASSQSSTPGELFF.

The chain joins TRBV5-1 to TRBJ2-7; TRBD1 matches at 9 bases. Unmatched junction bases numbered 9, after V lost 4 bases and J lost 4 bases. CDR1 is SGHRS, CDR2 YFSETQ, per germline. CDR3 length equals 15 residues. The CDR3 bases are TGCGCCAGCAGCCCCCAAACAGGGGGCTTGTACGAGCAGTACTTC. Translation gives CASSPQTGGLYEQYF. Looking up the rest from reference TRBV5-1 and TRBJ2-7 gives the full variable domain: KAGVTQTPRYLIKTRGQQVTLSCSPISGHRSVSWYQQTPGQGLQFLFEYFSETQRNKGNFPGRFSGRQFSNSRSEMNVSTLELGDSALYLCASSPQTGGLYEQYFGPGTRLTVT.

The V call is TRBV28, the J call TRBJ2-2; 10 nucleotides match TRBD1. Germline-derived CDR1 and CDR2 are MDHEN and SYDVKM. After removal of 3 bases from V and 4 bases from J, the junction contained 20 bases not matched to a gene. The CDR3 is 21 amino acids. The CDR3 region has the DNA TGTGCCAGCAGTTTCGGCGAAGTTCGACAGGGGGCCTGTGGGTTCACCGGGGAGCTGTTTTTT. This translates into CASSFGEVRQGACGFTGELFF.

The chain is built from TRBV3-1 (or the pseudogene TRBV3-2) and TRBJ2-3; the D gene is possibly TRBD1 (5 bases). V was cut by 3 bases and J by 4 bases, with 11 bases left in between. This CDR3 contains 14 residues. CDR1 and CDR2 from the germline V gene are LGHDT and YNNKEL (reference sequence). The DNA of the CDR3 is TGTGCCAGCAGCCACCCGGAAGGGGCAGATACGCAGTATTTT. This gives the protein CASSHPEGADTQYF.